This entry features one T cell receptor (beta chain) sequence. Its antigen is unidentified. The sample is drawn from a study of lymphopenia after photon versus proton radiotherapy. The V end lost 6 bases, the J end lost 4 bases, and 14 bases lay between the germline ends. The CDR3 consists of 14 residues. CDR1 MDHEN and CDR2 SYDVKM come from the germline V gene. Study-wide points: In patients who died, overall survival fell as post-nadir TCR diversity dropped more. Photon-treated patients lost naive T cells and TCR diversity; proton-treated stayed stable. Authors raise, but do not show, better survival with proton therapy. After lymphocyte nadir, photon-treated repertoires showed oligoclonal expansion, especially CD8+ Temra.

Libraries were prepared by immunoSEQ multiplex PCR; TCRdb keeps only in-frame clonotypes and omits some of them. The table records fewer than 35,000 clones, 89% of them present only once. The sequenced sample was peripheral blood, obtained from a patient treated with proton-based radiotherapy. This receptor was taken from a woman in her 70s with pancreatic cancer. Some clones in this sample may be carry-over from other donors' samples. The chain joins TRBV28 to TRBJ2-3; tentatively, D is TRBD2 (7 bases). The CDR3 nucleotides are TGTGCCAGCAGCACCCGCGGGGGCGCAGATACGCAGTATTTT. Protein: CASSTRGGADTQYF.